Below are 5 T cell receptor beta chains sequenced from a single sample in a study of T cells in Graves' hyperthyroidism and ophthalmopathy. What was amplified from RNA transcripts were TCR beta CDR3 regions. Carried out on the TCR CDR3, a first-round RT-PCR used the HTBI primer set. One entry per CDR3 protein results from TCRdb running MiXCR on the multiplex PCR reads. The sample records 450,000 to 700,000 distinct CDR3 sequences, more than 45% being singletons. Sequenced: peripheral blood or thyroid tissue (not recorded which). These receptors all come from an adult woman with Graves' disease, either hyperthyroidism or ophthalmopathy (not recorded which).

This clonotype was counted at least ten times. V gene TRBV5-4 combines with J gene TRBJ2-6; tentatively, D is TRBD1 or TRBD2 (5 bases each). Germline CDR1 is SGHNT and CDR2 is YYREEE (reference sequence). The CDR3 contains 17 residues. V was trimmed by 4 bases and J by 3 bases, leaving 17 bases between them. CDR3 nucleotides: TGTGCCAGCAGCATCGGGGCCCCCAGGAGTGGGGCCAACGTCCTGACTTTC. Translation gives CASSIGAPRSGANVLTF. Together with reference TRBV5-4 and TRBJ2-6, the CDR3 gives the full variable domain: ETGVTQSPTHLIKTRGQQVTLRCSSQSGHNTVSWYQQALGQGPQFIFQYYREEENGRGNFPPRFSGLQFPNYSSELNVNALELDDSALYLCASSIGAPRSGANVLTFGAGSRLTVL.

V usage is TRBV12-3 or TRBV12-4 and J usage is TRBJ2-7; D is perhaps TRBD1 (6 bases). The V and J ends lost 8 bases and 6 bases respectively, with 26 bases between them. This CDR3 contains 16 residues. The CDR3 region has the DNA TGTGCCAGCCATGATTCCGACGGGACAAGAGCCTGCGAGCAGTACTTC. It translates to CASHDSDGTRACEQYF.

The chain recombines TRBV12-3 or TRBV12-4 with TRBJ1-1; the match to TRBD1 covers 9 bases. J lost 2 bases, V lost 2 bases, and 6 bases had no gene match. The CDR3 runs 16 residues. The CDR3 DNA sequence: TGTGCCAGCAGTTTAACGGCGGGACAGGGAAACACTGAAGCTTTCTTT. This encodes CASSLTAGQGNTEAFF.

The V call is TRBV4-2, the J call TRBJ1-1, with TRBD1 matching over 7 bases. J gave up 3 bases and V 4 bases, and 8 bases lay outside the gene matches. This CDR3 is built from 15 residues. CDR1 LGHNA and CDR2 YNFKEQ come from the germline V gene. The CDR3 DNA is TGTGCCAGCAGCCCAATTGACAGGGAGGACACTGAAGCTTTCTTT. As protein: CASSPIDREDTEAFF.

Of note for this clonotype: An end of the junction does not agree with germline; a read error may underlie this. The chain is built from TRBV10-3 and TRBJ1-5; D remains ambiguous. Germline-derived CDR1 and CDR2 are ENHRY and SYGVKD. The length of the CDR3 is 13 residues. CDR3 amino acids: CAICEGLNQPQHF. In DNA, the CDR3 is TGTGCCATCTGTGAAGGACTCAATCAGCCCCAGCATTTT.